This T cell receptor beta chain was obtained from a study of blood T cell repertoires in COVID-19. Background on the study: Sample material is recorded as cDNA or gDNA derived from T cells, B-cell-depleted T cells, or PBMCs.

Losses at the gene ends were 3 bases for V and 5 bases for J; bases not matched to a gene: 3. The CDR3 is made up of 14 amino acids. The germline CDR1 and CDR2 sequences are ENHRY and SYGVKD. This clone was counted once. The repertoire was sequenced with immunoSEQ multiplex PCR; TCRdb's copy has only in-frame clones and lacks some. The sample consists of roughly 100,000 clones, around nine tenths of them appearing once. What was sequenced was peripheral blood. The TCR was taken from a woman aged 80 or over with acute or convalescent COVID-19. The chain links TRBV10-3 to TRBJ2-2, with 7 bases lining up with TRBD2. CDR3 residues: CAISDLGGTGELFF. The DNA for the CDR3 is TGTGCCATCAGTGACCTCGGGGGGACCGGGGAGCTGTTTTTT.